The clone carrying this T cell receptor (beta chain) was picked up many times. Its antigen is currently unknown. The data were taken from a study of neurological immune-mediated disorders. Broader study findings: Private repertoires in all groups were suggested by the absence of shared CDR3 amino acid sequences among expanded clones across subjects. HTLV-1-associated myelopathy ranked highest for TCR clonal expansion and multiple sclerosis lowest, beneath healthy controls.

There were 1 million CD4+ or CD8+ T cells used in the sorted libraries. Losses at the gene ends were 5 bases for V and 0 bases for J; bases not matched to a gene: 3. Germline CDR1 reads DFQATT; CDR2 reads SNEGSKA (reference sequence). The CDR3 covers 13 residues. It was by 5'RACE with 10-nucleotide random UMIs that the cDNA was made. TCRdb recomputed calls from the 5' RACE reads with MiXCR, one row per CDR3 protein. The sample records approximately 20,000 distinct CDR3 sequences, approximately 7.9% being singletons. The rearrangement uses TRBV20-1 and TRBJ1-1; 7 nucleotides align to TRBD1. The sequence was collected from a woman under 40 with HTLV-1-associated myelopathy (HAM/TSP). The sequencing sample was made of CD8+ T cells from blood. The CDR3 loop reads CSAEGTVNTEAFF. CDR3 nucleotides: TGCAGTGCTGAGGGGACAGTGAACACTGAAGCTTTCTTT.